This passage covers 11 T cell receptor beta chains from one sample sequenced in a study of cytomegalovirus exposure and HLA in healthy donors. The PCR employed 60 Vbeta primers together with 13 Jbeta primers. Repertoires were generated with immunoSEQ multiplex PCR, while TCRdb's copy carries only in-frame clones and drops some. This table holds about 160,000 clones, under 90% found once. Material: PBMCs. The receptors stem from a man between 18 and 29 years old in good health and CMV-seronegative.

J is TRBJ2-7 and V is TRBV11-2; a weak D match, TRBD2 (5 bases). The germline CDR1 and CDR2 sequences are SGHAT and FQNNGV. This CDR3 is 15 amino acids long. Trimming removed 1 base at V and 2 bases at J, with 12 bases between. The CDR3 spells CASSLGRRSPYEQYF. The DNA for the CDR3 is TGTGCCAGCAGCTTAGGGAGGAGGAGTCCCTACGAGCAGTACTTC.

The chain joins TRBV7-2 to TRBJ2-1; 7 nucleotides line up with TRBD1. After removal of 4 bases from V and 8 bases from J, the junction contained 8 bases not matched to a gene. From germline, CDR1 is SGHTA and CDR2 FQGNSA. This CDR3 has 14 amino acids. CDR3 DNA: TGTGCCAGCAGCTCAGAGACAGGGATTTATGAGCAGTTCTTC. Encoded protein: CASSSETGIYEQFF.

This rearrangement joins TRBV7-2 to TRBJ1-3; 7 nucleotides agree with TRBD1. The ends lost 1 base at V and 0 bases at J; junction bases unmatched: 6. The CDR3 sequence is 17 residues long. The germline gives CDR1 SGHTA, CDR2 FQGNSA. The CDR3 region has the DNA TGTGCCAGCAGCTTAGAAGGGGGCTTTTTCTCTGGAAACACCATATATTTT. Translating it yields CASSLEGGFFSGNTIYF.

J is TRBJ2-1 and V is TRBV5-5; TRBD1 might be the D (5 bases). Germline V CDR1 and CDR2: SGHKS, YYEKEE (reference sequence). The CDR3 has 11 amino acids. With 6 bases removed from V and 6 bases from J, the gap between germline ends came to 7 bases. CDR3 loop: CASMGPNEQFF. The CDR3 DNA reads as TGTGCCAGCATGGGGCCCAATGAGCAGTTCTTC. The whole variable domain, filled in from reference TRBV5-5 and TRBJ2-1, reads DAGVTQSPTHLIKTRGQQVTLRCSPISGHKSVSWYQQVLGQGPQFIFQYYEKEERGRGNFPDRFSARQFPNYSSELNVNALLLGDSALYLCASMGPNEQFFGPGTRLTVL.

The rearrangement joins TRBV6-5 to TRBJ1-5, with D tentatively TRBD1 (6 bases). Germline CDR1 MNHEY, CDR2 SVGAGI. This CDR3 is built from 15 residues. Trimming stripped 6 bases from V and 1 base from J, with 13 bases between. The CDR3 sequence is CASSLTGPSNQPQHF. Written as DNA, the CDR3 is TGTGCCAGCAGCCTGACAGGTCCCAGCAATCAGCCCCAGCATTTT.

The V call is TRBV7-9, the J call TRBJ2-3; 11 bases line up with TRBD2. Germline assignment: CDR1 SEHNR and CDR2 FQNEAQ (reference sequence). The CDR3 covers 15 residues. The ends lost 1 base at V and 11 bases at J; junction bases unmatched: 8. CDR3 sequence reads: CASSLELAGEGQQYF. CDR3 nucleotide sequence: TGTGCCAGCAGCTTAGAACTAGCGGGAGAAGGCCAGCAGTATTTT.

V usage is TRBV5-6 and J usage is TRBJ2-5; 9 bases fit TRBD2. The CDR3 sequence is 18 residues long. Germline CDR1 is SGHDT and CDR2 is YYEEEE. Germline trimming cut 0 bases from V and 1 base from J; bases unmatched to any gene: 10. The CDR3 sequence is CASSLATLAGAFQETQYF. CDR3 sequence (DNA): TGTGCCAGCAGCTTGGCCACTTTAGCGGGGGCATTCCAAGAGACCCAGTACTTC.

The chain has TRBV11-2 and TRBJ1-2; weak D call: TRBD1 (5 bases). The CDR3 length is 13 residues. Germline CDR1 reads SGHAT; CDR2 reads FQNNGV. Trimming cost V 4 bases and J 7 bases, with 13 bases left between them. The CDR3 region has the DNA TGTGCCAGCAGCTCGGCGGGGCTCTCTGGCTACACCTTC. This codes for CASSSAGLSGYTF.

Turning to this clone: Within the sample, other DNA sequences also encode this same CDR3. This rearrangement joins TRBV5-1 to TRBJ2-7, with 7 positions matching TRBD1. V was pared by 0 bases and J by 2 bases, with 2 bases of the junction left unmatched. Germline V gene sequence: CDR1 SGHRS, CDR2 YFSETQ. The CDR3 spans 14 residues. The CDR3 nucleotides read TGCGCCAGCAGCTTGGGACAGGGCGCCTACGAGCAGTACTTC. Protein: CASSLGQGAYEQYF.

The chain joins TRBV9 to TRBJ1-5, with D possibly matching TRBD1 (6 bases). V lost 3 bases to trimming and J lost 3 bases, with 13 bases between them. The CDR3 is 15 amino acids. Germline CDR1 and CDR2: SGDLS and YYNGEE. CDR3 in DNA: TGTGCCAGCAGCGCCTCAGGGGTTTCCAATCAGCCCCAGCATTTT. The encoded protein is CASSASGVSNQPQHF.

DNA of the CDR3: TGTGCCAGCAGTTTAATCGAAGGACGGGGGGTTAGCACAGATACGCAGTATTTT. Translating gives CASSLIEGRGVSTDTQYF. The chain links TRBV27 to TRBJ2-3; 7 positions match TRBD2. The CDR3 consists of 18 residues. V dropped 2 bases and J dropped 0; count of bases not matched to a gene: 11. Germline V gene sequence: CDR1 MNHEY, CDR2 SMNVEV (reference sequence).